The sequence of this T cell receptor beta chain was determined in a study of beta chain features in type 1 diabetes. Turning to the study itself: Healthy donors, compared against patients, showed similar age, gender and cell yields. All samples together contributed almost 110,000,000 sorted cells for examination.

This clone was picked up a small number of times. Antigen unknown. As every portion of the isolated RNA was reverse transcribed, the sequencing read expressed TCRB transcripts. Libraries were prepared by immunoSEQ multiplex PCR; TCRdb keeps only in-frame clonotypes and omits some of them. The sample has approximately 250,000 clones; roughly 24% are singletons. Per germline, CDR1 LNHDA and CDR2 SQIVND (reference sequence). The CDR3 sequence is 13 residues long. Deletions cut 8 bases from V and 4 bases from J, with 9 bases between. Study observations and caveats: There were fewer insertions and more deletions at the VDJ junctions of type 1 diabetes patients. Moderately but significantly shorter TCRB CDR3s were found in Type 1 diabetes patients in all four CD4+ subsets. PCR may have favored shorter templates equally in patients and controls.

The sequenced material came from naive CD4+ T cells from blood. This sequence was found in a woman in her twenties or thirties with type 1 diabetes. V gene TRBV19 combines with J gene TRBJ2-6; D not resolved. The CDR3 spells CASLSRGANVLTF. The CDR3, as DNA: TGTGCCAGTCTAAGTAGAGGGGCCAACGTCCTGACTTTC.